These 8 T cell receptor beta chains share one sample of origin, sequenced in a study of blood T cell repertoires in COVID-19. TCRdb keeps only in-frame clones here, not all; method: immunoSEQ multiplex PCR. The sample lists tens of thousands of clones, 84% occurring once. Sequencing used peripheral blood. The receptors were sampled from a man in his 70s with acute or convalescent COVID-19.

This clone turned up a few times. V is TRBV19 and J is TRBJ1-5; possibly TRBD1 for D (6 bases). Germline CDR1 LNHDA, CDR2 SQIVND (reference sequence). CDR3 length: 17 amino acids. V was cut by 9 bases and J by 0 bases, with 21 bases left in between. The CDR3 loop is CASRVGGLLYSNQPQHF. CDR3 DNA sequence: TGTGCCAGCCGGGTGGGGGGGCTCCTTTATAGCAATCAGCCCCAGCATTTT.

The V gene is TRBV7-9, the J gene TRBJ2-2, with D perhaps TRBD1 (6 bases). Trimming cost V 5 bases and J 3 bases, with 13 bases left between them. The CDR3 is made up of 15 amino acids. Germline V gene lookup returns CDR1 SEHNR and CDR2 FQNEAQ (reference sequence). The CDR3 coding sequence is TGTGCCAGCAGCCACCGGGACAACTACACCGGGGAGCTGTTTTTT. Its protein product is CASSHRDNYTGELFF.

This clone was detected a few times. V gene TRBV11-2 combines with J gene TRBJ2-2, with D perhaps matching TRBD1 (6 bases). The CDR3 has 14 amino acids. The germline CDR1 and CDR2 sequences are SGHAT and FQNNGV. V lost 5 bases, J lost 7 bases, and 14 bases lay in between. The CDR3 region has the DNA TGTGCCAGCAGCACGGGGACCAGGGGCGGGGAGCTGTTTTTT. Translation: CASSTGTRGGELFF.

The V gene is TRBV3-1 (or the pseudogene TRBV3-2), the J gene TRBJ2-4, with 9 bases that match TRBD2. The CDR3 loop spans 16 amino acids. Trimming cost V 5 bases and J 3 bases; bases outside gene matches: 8. Germline loops: CDR1 LGHDT, CDR2 YNNKEL (reference sequence). The CDR3 nucleotides read TGTGCCAGCAGCTCAGTAGCGGGAGTTGGCAAAAACATTCAGTACTTC. Translating gives CASSSVAGVGKNIQYF.

In its sample, this clone was seen once. The gene calls are TRBV5-8 and TRBJ2-1; TRBD1 matches 8 bases. Germline CDR1 reads SGHTS; CDR2 reads YDEGEE. The CDR3 runs to 16 residues. V gave up 5 bases and J gave up 2 bases; unmatched junction bases: 9. The CDR3 is CASSFRGRRTYNEQFF. The CDR3 region has the DNA TGTGCCAGCAGTTTCAGGGGGCGTAGGACCTACAATGAGCAGTTCTTC.

Notes on this clone: One junction end disagrees with the germline gene, perhaps due to a read error. The chain recombines TRBV6-5 with TRBJ2-7; 9 bases are shared with TRBD2. The CDR3 extends over 14 amino acids. Germline values: CDR1 MNHEY, CDR2 SVGAGI. The CDR3 protein is CASSSYEKGTSNEF. The DNA of the CDR3 is TGTGCCAGCAGTAGCTATGAGAAAGGGACTAGCAATGAGTTC.

The genes are TRBV5-1 and TRBJ1-1; 12 bases match TRBD1. This CDR3 contains 20 residues. The germline CDR1 and CDR2 sequences are SGHRS and YFSETQ. J lost 1 base, V lost 2 bases, and 15 bases had no gene match. In DNA, the CDR3 is TGCGCCAGCAGCTTAGAAGGGACAGGGGGCTTGTACCCGCGGAACACTGAAGCTTTCTTT. This codes for CASSLEGTGGLYPRNTEAFF.

The chain recombines TRBV7-9 with TRBJ2-3; no firm D call. CDR3 length: 15 amino acids. With 2 bases removed from V and 1 base from J, the gap between germline ends came to 10 bases. Germline V gene lookup returns CDR1 SEHNR and CDR2 FQNEAQ (reference sequence). CDR3: CASSLPPSGTDTQYF. Written as DNA, the CDR3 is TGTGCCAGCAGCTTACCCCCCTCCGGCACAGATACGCAGTATTTT.